Each of the 11 T cell receptor beta chains below was sequenced from the same sample in a study of blood T cell repertoires in COVID-19. TCRdb keeps only in-frame clones here, not all; method: immunoSEQ multiplex PCR. The sample consists of 80,000 to 100,000 clones, about nine tenths of them appearing once. Source material: peripheral blood. Receptor source: a woman in her forties or fifties with active or convalescent COVID-19.

The J gene is TRBJ1-3, the V gene TRBV4-3; D not resolved. The length of the CDR3 is 15 residues. V dropped 5 bases and J dropped 2 bases, with 13 bases sitting between them. CDR1 and CDR2 from the germline V gene are LGHNA and YSLEER. CDR3 sequence reads: CASSATTGTGNTIYF. The DNA of the CDR3 is TGCGCCAGCAGCGCTACTACGGGGACTGGAAACACCATATATTTT.

The genes are TRBV19 and TRBJ2-1; 8 bases match TRBD1. Trimming cost V 4 bases and J 2 bases; bases outside gene matches: 10. The CDR3 consists of 17 residues. Germline lookup yields CDR1 LNHDA and CDR2 SQIVND (reference sequence). CDR3 residues: CASSRDRRLKPYNEQFF. The CDR3 DNA reads TGTGCCAGTAGTAGGGACAGGCGGCTAAAACCCTACAATGAGCAGTTCTTC.

The chain carries TRBV18 and TRBJ2-1; 10 nucleotides align to TRBD2. V lost 2 bases to trimming and J lost 9 bases; unmatched junction nucleotides: 4. The CDR3 covers 14 residues. CDR1 and CDR2 from the germline V gene are KGHSH and LQKENI. In nucleotides, the CDR3 is TGTGCCAGCTCACCAGCAGCGGGGGGGAGTGAGCAGTTCTTC. Protein: CASSPAAGGSEQFF.

The chain combines TRBV12-3 or TRBV12-4 with TRBJ2-5; the D gene is possibly TRBD1 (6 bases). V was trimmed by 6 bases and J by 3 bases, leaving 11 bases between them. CDR3 length: 13 amino acids. The CDR3: CASRRTAEETQYF. For the CDR3, the DNA is TGTGCCAGCAGACGGACAGCCGAAGAGACCCAGTACTTC.

The chain links TRBV4-2 to TRBJ1-4; a possible D gene is TRBD1 (5 bases). This CDR3 is 17 amino acids long. Germline CDR1 reads LGHNA; CDR2 reads YNFKEQ. The V end was cut by 1 base, the J end by 6 bases, with 18 bases between. CDR3 loop: CASSQGRGKVVDEKLFF. In nucleotides, the CDR3 is TGTGCCAGCAGCCAAGGCCGGGGGAAGGTTGTTGATGAAAAACTGTTTTTT.

Here the CDR3 reads CASSVDVSGGYTF. The CDR3 coding sequence is TGTGCCAGCAGCGTAGATGTTAGCGGAGGCTACACCTTC. The J gene is TRBJ1-2, the V gene TRBV9, with D unresolved. CDR1 is SGDLS and CDR2 is YYNGEE in the germline V gene. V lost 0 bases and J lost 8, with 11 bases in between. There are 13 residues in the CDR3.

The V call is TRBV13, the J call TRBJ1-2; 11 bases are shared with TRBD1. V gave up 5 bases and J gave up 4 bases; unmatched junction bases: 18. Germline CDR1 and CDR2: PRHDT and FYEKMQ (reference sequence). The CDR3 runs 19 residues. The CDR3 DNA follows: TGTGCCAGCAGCACCTCCGAAGGGACAGGGGGGAAAACCTCCTATGGCTACACCTTC. This sequence encodes CASSTSEGTGGKTSYGYTF.

The chain has TRBV5-5 and TRBJ1-3; D gene unclear. Germline V gives CDR1 SGHKS, CDR2 YYEKEE (reference sequence). Deletions cut 0 bases from V and 4 bases from J, with 11 bases between. The CDR3 has 15 residues. In nucleotides, the CDR3 is TGTGCCAGCAGCTTGGTCCTCCGAACAGGAAACACCATATATTTT. It codes for CASSLVLRTGNTIYF.

Notes on this clone: Within the sample, other DNA sequences also encode this same CDR3. The rearrangement uses TRBV11-3 and TRBJ2-7, with 7 bases identical to TRBD2. The V segment lost 2 bases and the J segment 2 bases; nucleotides outside the gene matches: 3. The CDR3 is 14 amino acids. Germline assignment: CDR1 SGHNT and CDR2 YENEEA. As DNA, the CDR3 is TGTGCCAGCAGCTTATCCGGGGGGACCTACGAGCAGTACTTC. Translating it yields CASSLSGGTYEQYF.

V usage is TRBV2 and J usage is TRBJ2-7; TRBD1 matches 8 bases. Unmatched junction bases numbered 8, after V lost 7 bases and J lost 3 bases. The CDR3 runs to 14 residues. The germline V gene encodes CDR1 SNHLY and CDR2 FYNNEI. The CDR3 is CASISGTGLYEQYF. The CDR3 DNA is TGTGCCAGCATTTCCGGGACAGGACTCTACGAGCAGTACTTC.

The V gene is TRBV29-1, the J gene TRBJ1-1, with no clear D. Germline assignment: CDR1 SQVTM and CDR2 ANQGSEA. The CDR3 consists of 13 residues. Trimming stripped 6 bases from V and 0 bases from J, with 11 bases between. Here the CDR3 reads CSVAQPMNTEAFF. The DNA for the CDR3 is TGCAGCGTAGCCCAACCAATGAACACTGAAGCTTTCTTT.